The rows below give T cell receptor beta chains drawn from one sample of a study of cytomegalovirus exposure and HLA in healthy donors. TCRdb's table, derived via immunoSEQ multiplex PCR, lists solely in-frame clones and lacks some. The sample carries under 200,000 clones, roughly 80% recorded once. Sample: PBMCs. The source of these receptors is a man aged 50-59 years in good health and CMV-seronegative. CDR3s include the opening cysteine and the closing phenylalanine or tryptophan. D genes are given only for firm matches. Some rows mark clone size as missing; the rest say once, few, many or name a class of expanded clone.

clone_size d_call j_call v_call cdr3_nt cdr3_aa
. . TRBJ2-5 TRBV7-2 TGTGCCAGCAGTCCTATAGGGGCCCAACAAGAGACCCAGTACTTC CASSPIGAQQETQYF
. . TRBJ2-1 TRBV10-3 TGTGCCATCAGTGAGTTGGAGGGTGAGCAGTTCTTC CAISELEGEQFF
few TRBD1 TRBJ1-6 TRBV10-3 TGTGCCATCAGTGGGAACCGGGACAGGGCGAATTCACCCCTCCACTTT CAISGNRDRANSPLHF
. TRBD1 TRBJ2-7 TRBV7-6 TGTGCCAGCAGCTCCCCCCTTCGGACAGGGTTCTACGAGCAGTACTTC CASSSPLRTGFYEQYF
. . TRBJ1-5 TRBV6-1 TGTGCCAGCAGTCTCACCAGAAGTCAGCCCCAGCATTTT CASSLTRSQPQHF
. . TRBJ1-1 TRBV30 TGTGCCTGGAGCAGGAAAGCTTTCTTT CAWSRKAFF
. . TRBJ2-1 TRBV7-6 TGTGCCAGCAGCTTAGACGAGAATGAGCAGTTCTTC CASSLDENEQFF
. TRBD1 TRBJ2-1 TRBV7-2 TGTGCCAGCAAAAGGACAGGGGTTACCTACAATGAGCAGTTCTTC CASKRTGVTYNEQFF
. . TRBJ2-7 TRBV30 TGTGCCTGGAGTATAACACCCTCCTACGAGCAGTACTTC CAWSITPSYEQYF
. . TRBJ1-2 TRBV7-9 TGTGCCAGCAGCTTAGCGACAACCAGCATTAACTATGGCTACACCTTC CASSLATTSINYGYTF
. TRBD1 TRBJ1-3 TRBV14 TGTGCCAGCAGAAGACAGGGGGCTGGAAACACCATATATTTT CASRRQGAGNTIYF
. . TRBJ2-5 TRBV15 TGTGCCACCCGGGGGGCCGGAGAGACCCAGTACTTC CATRGAGETQYF
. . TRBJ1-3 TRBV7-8 TGTGCCAGCAGCTTGGGGAGCGGCAACACCATATATTTT CASSLGSGNTIYF
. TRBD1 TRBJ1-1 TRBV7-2 TGTGCCAGCAGCGCCCGGACAGGCCCGGCTGAAGCTTTCTTT CASSARTGPAEAFF
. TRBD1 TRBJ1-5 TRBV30 TGTGCCTGGAGTTCCGGACAGGGCCGGCAGCCCCAGCATTTT CAWSSGQGRQPQHF
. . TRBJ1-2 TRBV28 TGTGCCAGCAGTACCTCACACCGAACCTATGGCTACACCTTC CASSTSHRTYGYTF
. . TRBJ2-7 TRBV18 TGTGCCAGCTCCCCCGGATCGGAGGAGCAGTACTTC CASSPGSEEQYF
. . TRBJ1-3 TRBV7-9 TGTGCCAGCAGCCTTAATAGGGGGAACGGAAACACCATATATTTT CASSLNRGNGNTIYF
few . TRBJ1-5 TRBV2 TGTGCCAGCAGTGGTAGCAGGGCAAATCAGCCCCAGCATTTT CASSGSRANQPQHF
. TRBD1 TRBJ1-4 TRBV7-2 TGTGCCAGCAGCGCCACAGGGGGCTGGAATGAAAAACTGTTTTTT CASSATGGWNEKLFF
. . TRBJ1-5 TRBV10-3 TGTGCCATCAGTGAGTCGGGAGGTTATCAGCCCCAGCATTTT CAISESGGYQPQHF